This TCR beta chain originates from a study of T-cell memory formation after mild COVID-19. Study summary: Largely, the TCR clusters proved donor specific.

Notes on this clonotype: Its antigen is undetermined.

General study points: Prior to infection, memory already included some responding clones, suggesting cross-reactive memory joined. Shrinking CD4+ clones resided mostly in CM and EM, and CD8+ ones in EMRA.

Via MiXCR, TCRdb re-called the 5' RACE reads, giving one row per CDR3 protein. The table records approximately 430,000 distinct CDR3 sequences, about 25% of them present only once. Trimming at V came to 7 bases and at J to 7 bases, leaving 12 bases not matched to a gene. Germline loops: CDR1 SQVTM, CDR2 ANQGSEA. CDR3 length equals 14 residues. The sequenced sample consisted of PBMCs or a T cell subset sorted from them (not recorded which). This sequence originates from an adult woman who had mild COVID-19 (a few samples of this study predate the infection). Cell type and time point are not known. The chain employs TRBV29-1 and TRBJ2-7; 11 nucleotides agree with TRBD1. DNA for the CDR3: TGCAGCGCCGGGGGCGGACAGGGGGCGGAGGAGCAGTACTTC. This codes for CSAGGGQGAEEQYF.